The TCR beta chain under discussion was sequenced for a study of cytomegalovirus exposure and HLA in healthy donors. Study conclusions and caveats: As was reported, the HLA-A and HLA-B alleles of most subjects were accurately predicted from TCR beta sequences.

The primer mix had 60 Vbeta and 13 Jbeta primers. The data were produced by immunoSEQ multiplex PCR, yet TCRdb's version contains in-frame clones alone and is incomplete. The sample includes around 180,000 clones, around four fifths of them seen just once. The V gene lost 0 bases and the J gene lost 9 bases, with 15 bases spanning the gap. This CDR3 is 14 amino acids long. Germline V CDR1 and CDR2: SQVTM, ANQGSEA. As regards this clone: As yet, its antigen is unknown.

What was sequenced was PBMCs. This rearrangement joins TRBV29-1 to TRBJ2-1; D not certain. This clonotype was obtained from a girl between 5 and 17 years old in good health and CMV-seropositive. CDR3 sequence reads: CSVEDRRRNAEQFF. DNA of the CDR3: TGCAGCGTTGAAGATAGACGGCGGAATGCTGAGCAGTTCTTC.